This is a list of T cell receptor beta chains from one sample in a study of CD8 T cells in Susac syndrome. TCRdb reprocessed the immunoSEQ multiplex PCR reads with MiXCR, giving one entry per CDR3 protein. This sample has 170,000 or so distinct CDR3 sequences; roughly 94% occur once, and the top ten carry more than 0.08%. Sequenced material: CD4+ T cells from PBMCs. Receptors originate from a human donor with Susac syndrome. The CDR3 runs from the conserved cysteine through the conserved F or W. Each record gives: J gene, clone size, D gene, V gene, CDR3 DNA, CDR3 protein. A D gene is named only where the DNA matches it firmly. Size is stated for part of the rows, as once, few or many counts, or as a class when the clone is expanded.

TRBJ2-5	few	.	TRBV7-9	TGTGCCAGCAGTGCAGGGCGCCAAGAGACCCAGTACTTC	CASSAGRQETQYF
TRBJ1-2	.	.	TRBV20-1	TGCAGTGCTCTCCCTGGGGGGACCTATGGCTACACCTTC	CSALPGGTYGYTF
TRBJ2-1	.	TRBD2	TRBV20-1	TGCAGTGCTAGAGTAGGACTAGCGGGAGAAGGCTCCTACAATGAGCAGTTCTTC	CSARVGLAGEGSYNEQFF
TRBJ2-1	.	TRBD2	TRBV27	TGTGCCAGCAGAGCTGCGGGACTAGCGGCCAATGAGCAGTTCTTC	CASRAAGLAANEQFF
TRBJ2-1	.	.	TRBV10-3	TGTGCCACCGAAGATGCAAGGACTTCTTTATCCAATGAGCAGTTCTTC	CATEDARTSLSNEQFF
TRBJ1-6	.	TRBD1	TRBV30	TGTGCCTGGAGTGTCGGGGGACAGGGGAATTCACCCCTCCACTTT	CAWSVGGQGNSPLHF
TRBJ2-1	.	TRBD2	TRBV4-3	TGCGCCAGCAGCCAACAACTAGCGGGAGGTTATGAGCAGTTCTTC	CASSQQLAGGYEQFF
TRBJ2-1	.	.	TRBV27	TGTGCCAGCAGTTTGGTAGCCCGCAATGAGCAGTTCTTC	CASSLVARNEQFF
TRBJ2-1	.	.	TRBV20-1	TGCAGTGCTAGAATACTAGGAGCGCGTACCTACAATGAGCAGTTCTTC	CSARILGARTYNEQFF
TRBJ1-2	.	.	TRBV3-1	TGTGCCAGCAGCCCCGCATATGAGGGCCCCGGCTACACCTTC	CASSPAYEGPGYTF
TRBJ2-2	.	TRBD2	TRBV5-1	TGCGCCAGCAGCTTGGCCGGGACTAGCGGGAGTCCGAACACCGGGGAGCTGTTTTTT	CASSLAGTSGSPNTGELFF
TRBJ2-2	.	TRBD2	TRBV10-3	TGTGCCATCAGGTCAGCGGGAGGGACCACCGGGGAGCTGTTTTTT	CAIRSAGGTTGELFF
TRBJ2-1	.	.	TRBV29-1	TGCAGCCTCACAGTTGGGGTTTCCTACAATGAGCAGTTCTTC	CSLTVGVSYNEQFF
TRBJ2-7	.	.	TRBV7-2	TGTGCCAGCAGCTTACAGACCGGCGTGGACGAGCAGTACTTC	CASSLQTGVDEQYF
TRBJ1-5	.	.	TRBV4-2	TGTGCCAGCAGCCCCCTTCGAGGGGCATCGGGGCAGCCCCAGCATTTT	CASSPLRGASGQPQHF
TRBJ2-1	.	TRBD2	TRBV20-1	TGCAGTGCTAGGAAGAGCGGGGGAGTAAGGAATGAGCAGTTCTTC	CSARKSGGVRNEQFF
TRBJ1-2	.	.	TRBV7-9	TGTGTCAGCAGCTTAGTCAGGGGTAAAGGCTACACCTTC	CVSSLVRGKGYTF
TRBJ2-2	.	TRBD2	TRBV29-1	TGCAGCGTTGAAGCGGAAACTAGCGGGATGGGGACCGGGGAGCTGTTTTTT	CSVEAETSGMGTGELFF
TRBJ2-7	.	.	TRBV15	TGTGCCACCAGCAGAGAAGTAAGCTCCTACGAGCAGTACTTC	CATSREVSSYEQYF
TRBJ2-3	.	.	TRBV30	TGTGCCTGGAGTAAGCTGCGGGGCCTCACAGATACGCAGTATTTT	CAWSKLRGLTDTQYF
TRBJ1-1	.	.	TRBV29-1	TGCAGCGTTGAAAGGGGCTCGAACACTGAAGCTTTCTTT	CSVERGSNTEAFF
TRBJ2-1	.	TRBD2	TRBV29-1	TGCAGCGTTGAAGCGTCGGCCGGACAGGCAAGGGGGAGGACTAGCGGGACCGCCTGGAATGAGCAGTTCTTC	CSVEASAGQARGRTSGTAWNEQFF
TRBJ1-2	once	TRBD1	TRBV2	TGTGCCAGCAGTGGTGATAACAGGGGATCTAACTATGGCTACACCTTC	CASSGDNRGSNYGYTF
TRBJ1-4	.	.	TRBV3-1	TGTGCCAGCAGCCAAGGACTGAGTAATGAAAAACTGTTTTTT	CASSQGLSNEKLFF
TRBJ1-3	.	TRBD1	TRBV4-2	TGTGCCAGCAGCCAACAGGACAGGGCGAGCTCTGGAAACACCATATATTTT	CASSQQDRASSGNTIYF
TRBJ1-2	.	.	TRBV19	TGTGCCAGTAGTAGGCAGGGAAACTATGGCTACACCTTC	CASSRQGNYGYTF
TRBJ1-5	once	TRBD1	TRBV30	TGTGCCTGGAGTGAAGGGACAGTCAATCAGCCCCAGCATTTT	CAWSEGTVNQPQHF
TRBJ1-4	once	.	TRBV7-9	TGTGCCAGCAGCCAAAGGGGATATAATGAAAAACTGTTTTTT	CASSQRGYNEKLFF
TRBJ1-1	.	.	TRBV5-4	TGTGCCAGCAGACCGGGGCCGAACACTGAAGCTTTCTTT	CASRPGPNTEAFF
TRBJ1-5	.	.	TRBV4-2	TGTGCCAGCAGCCCTTCGGACAGTAGCAATCAGCCCCAGCATTTT	CASSPSDSSNQPQHF
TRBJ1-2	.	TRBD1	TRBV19	TGTGCCACGAACAGGGGTTTCGATGGCTACACCTTC	CATNRGFDGYTF
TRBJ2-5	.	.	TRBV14	TGTGCCAGCAGCCAGTTGAGAGAGACCCAGTACTTC	CASSQLRETQYF
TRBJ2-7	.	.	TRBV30	TGTGCCTGGAGCGTAGCCACAGGCCGGGTCGAGCAGTACTTC	CAWSVATGRVEQYF
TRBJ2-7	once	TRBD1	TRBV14	TGTGCCAGCAGCCAAGCCGATTTCATGGGACAGATCTACGAGCAGTACTTC	CASSQADFMGQIYEQYF
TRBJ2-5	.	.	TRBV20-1	TGCAGTGCTAGAGGGCAAGACCAAGAGACCCAGTACTTC	CSARGQDQETQYF
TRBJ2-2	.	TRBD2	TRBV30	TGTGCCTGGAGTGGGGGACTAGCCGGGGAGCTGTTTTTT	CAWSGGLAGELFF
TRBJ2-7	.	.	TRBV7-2	TGTGCCAGCAGCTTTAGGATCGACGAGCAGTACTTC	CASSFRIDEQYF
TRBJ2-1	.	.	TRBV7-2	TGTGCCAGCAGCTTAGACTATCGTGAGCAGTTCTTC	CASSLDYREQFF
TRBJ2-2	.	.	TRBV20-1	TGCAGTGCTATACAGGGAGCGAGGACCGGGGAGCTGTTTTTT	CSAIQGARTGELFF
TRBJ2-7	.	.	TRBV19	TGTGCCAGGAGGGAGAAGACAAGGGCTGGCGAGCAGTACTTC	CARREKTRAGEQYF
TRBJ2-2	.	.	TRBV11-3	TGTGCCAGCAGCCGGAGACCGTTTGGGGAGCTGTTTTTT	CASSRRPFGELFF
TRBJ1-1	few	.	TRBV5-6	TGTGCCAGCAGCTTGAGGCAGGGGAACACTGAAGCTTTCTTT	CASSLRQGNTEAFF
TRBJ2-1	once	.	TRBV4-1	TGCGCCAGCAGCGCCGGGCTCACCGGATACAATGAGCAGTTCTTC	CASSAGLTGYNEQFF
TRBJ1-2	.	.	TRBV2	TGTGCCAGCAGTGTTAACAGGGAACTCTATGGCTACACCTTC	CASSVNRELYGYTF
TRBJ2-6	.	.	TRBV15	TGTGCCACCAGCAATACACGACACTCTGGGGCCAACGTCCTGACTTTC	CATSNTRHSGANVLTF
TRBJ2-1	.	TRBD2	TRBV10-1	TGCGCCAGCAGCCCGTTGCGGGGGTATGAGCAGTTCTTC	CASSPLRGYEQFF
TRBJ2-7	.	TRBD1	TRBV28	TGTGCCAGCAGTTTATACCAGGGGGTCAACTACGAGCAGTACTTC	CASSLYQGVNYEQYF
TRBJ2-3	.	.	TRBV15	TGTGCCACCAGCAGAGCTCTAACCTCTACGGGAACAGATACGCAGTATTTT	CATSRALTSTGTDTQYF
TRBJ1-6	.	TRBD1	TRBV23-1	TGCGCCAGCAGTCAGACAGGGGCCCCCTCTGCTTCACCCCTCCACTTT	CASSQTGAPSASPLHF